These 7 T cell receptor beta chains were sequenced from one sample in a study of long-term antiretroviral therapy in people with HIV. At survey level, the immunoSEQ assay was run in its v3.0 version. Data came from immunoSEQ multiplex PCR; TCRdb stores just in-frame clones and leaves some out. The profile shows some 31,000 clones, just under 80% of them singletons. The sample here was unsorted PBMCs, taken 3.1 years after starting antiretroviral therapy. The receptors were gathered from a woman between 45 and 60 years old with HIV.

The table lists this clone with a count of one. This chain connects TRBV5-1 to TRBJ2-1, with D possibly being TRBD1 or TRBD2 (6 bases each). Germline CDR1 SGHRS, CDR2 YFSETQ. The CDR3 has 14 residues. The V and J ends lost 1 base and 8 bases respectively, with 13 bases between them. Written as DNA, the CDR3 is TGCGCCAGCAGCTTGTTGGGGGGCGGGGATGAGCAGTTCTTC. This codes for CASSLLGGGDEQFF.

This chain joins TRBV7-9 and TRBJ2-2; TRBD1 might be the D (5 bases). The CDR3 extends over 14 amino acids. The ends were cut back, 10 bases at V and 5 bases at J, with 17 bases in the middle. Germline loops: CDR1 SEHNR, CDR2 FQNEAQ (reference sequence). CDR3 nucleotides: TGTGCCACCCAAGGTACAGGCCGTACCGGGGAGCTGTTTTTT. Amino acid sequence: CATQGTGRTGELFF.

DNA of the CDR3: TGTGCAAGTCGCTTAGCCAGGGTTTGTGAAAAACTGTTTTTT. This gives the protein CASRLARVCEKLFF. The gene calls are TRBV12-2 and TRBJ1-4; TRBD1 was called by the table and not checked on the DNA. TRBV12-2 is shown as a pseudogene. The CDR3 length is 14 residues.

J is TRBJ2-1 and V is TRBV29-1; perhaps TRBD1 as D (7 bases). CDR1 is SQVTM, CDR2 ANQGSEA, per germline. V was pared by 7 bases and J by 6 bases, with 22 bases between. The CDR3 covers 15 residues. DNA of the CDR3: TGCAGCGCTTCGGGAGTGACAGGGAAGGGCAATGAGCAGTTCTTC. Its translation: CSASGVTGKGNEQFF.

The chain recombines TRBV5-5 with TRBJ2-7; 7 bases match TRBD1. The ends lost 4 bases at V and 6 bases at J; junction bases unmatched: 10. Germline-derived CDR1 and CDR2 are SGHKS and YYEKEE (reference sequence). The CDR3 is 14 residues long. CDR3 in DNA: TGTGCCAGCAGCACAGGGGTCAGGATTCTCGAGCAGTACGTC. Translating it yields CASSTGVRILEQYV.

V gene TRBV6-1 combines with J gene TRBJ1-4, with D uncertain. In germline, CDR1 is MNHNS, CDR2 SASEGT. The length of the CDR3 is 15 residues. Trimming left V 7 bases short and J 2 bases short, with 14 bases between. CDR3 residues: CASTPDPATNEKLFF. DNA of the CDR3: TGTGCCAGCACCCCAGACCCCGCCACTAATGAAAAACTGTTTTTT.

The V gene is TRBV7-9, the J gene TRBJ1-1, with D possibly matching TRBD1 (6 bases). The V gene lost 6 bases and the J gene lost 1 base, with 15 bases spanning the gap. Germline V gene lookup returns CDR1 SEHNR and CDR2 FQNEAQ (reference sequence). The CDR3 is 15 residues long. CDR3 amino acids: CASRPAGTRNTEAFF. In nucleotides, the CDR3 is TGTGCCAGCAGACCAGCCGGGACAAGGAACACTGAAGCTTTCTTT. The whole variable domain, filled in from reference TRBV7-9 and TRBJ1-1, reads DTGVSQNPRHKITKRGQNVTFRCDPISEHNRLYWYRQTLGQGPEFLTYFQNEAQLEKSRLLSDRFSAERPKGSFSTLEIQRTEQGDSAMYLCASRPAGTRNTEAFFGQGTRLTVV.